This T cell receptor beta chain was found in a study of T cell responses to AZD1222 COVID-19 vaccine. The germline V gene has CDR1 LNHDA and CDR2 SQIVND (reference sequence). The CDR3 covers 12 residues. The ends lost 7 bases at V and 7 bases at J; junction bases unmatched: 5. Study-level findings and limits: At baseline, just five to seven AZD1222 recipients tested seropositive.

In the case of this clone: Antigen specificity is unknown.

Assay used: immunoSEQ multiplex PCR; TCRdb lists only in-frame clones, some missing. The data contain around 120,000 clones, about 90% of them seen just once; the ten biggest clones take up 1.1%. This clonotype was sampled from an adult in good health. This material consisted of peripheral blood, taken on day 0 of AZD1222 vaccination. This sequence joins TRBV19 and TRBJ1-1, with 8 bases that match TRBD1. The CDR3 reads CASIQGAHEAFF. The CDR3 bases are TGTGCCAGTATTCAGGGGGCCCATGAAGCTTTCTTT.